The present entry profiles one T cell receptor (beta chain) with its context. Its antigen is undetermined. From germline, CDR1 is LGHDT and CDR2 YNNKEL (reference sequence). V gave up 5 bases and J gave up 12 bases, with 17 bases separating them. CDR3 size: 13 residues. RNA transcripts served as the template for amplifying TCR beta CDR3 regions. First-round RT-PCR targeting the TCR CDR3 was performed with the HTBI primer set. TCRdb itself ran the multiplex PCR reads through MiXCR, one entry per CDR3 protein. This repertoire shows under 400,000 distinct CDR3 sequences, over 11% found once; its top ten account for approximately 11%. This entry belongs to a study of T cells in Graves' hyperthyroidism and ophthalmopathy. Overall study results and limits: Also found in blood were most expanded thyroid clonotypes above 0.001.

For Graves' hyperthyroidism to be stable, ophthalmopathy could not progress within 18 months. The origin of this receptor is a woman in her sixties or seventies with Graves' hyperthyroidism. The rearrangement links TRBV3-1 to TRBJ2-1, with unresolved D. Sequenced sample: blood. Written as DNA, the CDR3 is TGTGCCAGCAGCGCACAGTCAGGATTCGGGCAGTTCTTC. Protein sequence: CASSAQSGFGQFF.